This TCR beta chain appears in the sequencing data of a study of blood T cell repertoires in COVID-19. The overall study: Researchers got acute and convalescent COVID-19 samples from the United States, Italy and Spain. T cells, B-cell-depleted T cells, or PBMCs provided the cDNA or gDNA that served as material.

The CDR3 spans 19 residues. Source study methods: How many nucleated cells were present was estimated from reference gene primer amplification. Sequencing was performed with immunoSEQ multiplex PCR; in TCRdb, only in-frame clones are kept and a portion is missing. V and J calls and clone size are copied from that table; D and trimming were computed from the DNA. Among under 200,000 clones listed, around four fifths were seen once. This clone was seen a single time. Sequencing input: peripheral blood. This sequence joins TRBV12-2 and TRBJ2-7; the D call TRBD1 from the table was never checked on the DNA. TRBV12-2 corresponds to a pseudogene. The receptor comes from a middle-aged woman with acute or convalescent COVID-19. In DNA form, the CDR3 reads TGTGCAAGTCGCTTAGTTTTCCTATCCGGTGACACCGACGGCGTAGGGCAGTACTTC. Amino acid sequence: CASRLVFLSGDTDGVGQYF.